A selection of T cell receptor beta chains follows, all from one sample in a study of post-analysis software for immune sequencing data. TCRdb re-called the PCR reads through MiXCR, storing one row per CDR3 protein. The table has almost 700,000 distinct CDR3 sequences, approximately 60% seen once. Sequenced sample: blood. Receptors originate from a girl aged 2 to 9 with multiple sclerosis. The CDR3 runs from the conserved cysteine through the conserved F or W. D genes are given only for firm matches. Rows give clone size only sometimes, using once, few, many, or a class for an expanded clone.

d_gene	len	j_gene	abundance	v_gene	CDR3nt	CDR3aa
NA	14	TRBJ2-3	few	TRBV12-3/TRBV12-4	TGTGCCAGCAGCCGTCCTGAGTTTTCAGATACGCAGTATTTT	CASSRPEFSDTQYF
TRBD2	16	TRBJ2-1	NA	TRBV7-9	TGTGCCAGCAGCGCCATCGGCCTAGCGGGGGGAGGGGAGCAGTTCTTC	CASSAIGLAGGGEQFF
NA	12	TRBJ2-1	many	TRBV12-3/TRBV12-4	TGTGCCAGCAGTTTATTGGGGGATGAGCAGTTCTTC	CASSLLGDEQFF
NA	10	TRBJ2-3	NA	TRBV29-1	TGCAGCGTTCAGACTAGTAGGCAGTATTTT	CSVQTSRQYF
TRBD1	15	TRBJ2-1	NA	TRBV28	TGTGCCAGCAGTTACCGGGACAGGATCGACAATGAGCAGTTCTTC	CASSYRDRIDNEQFF
NA	14	TRBJ2-1	NA	TRBV6-2/TRBV6-3	TGTGCCAGCAGTTTTGGCATCTCCTACAATGAGCAGTTCTTC	CASSFGISYNEQFF
TRBD2	18	TRBJ2-1	few	TRBV20-1	TGCAGTGCTAGACGGTTTGGGTCTAGCGGGAGGGCCGACAATGAGCAGTTCTTC	CSARRFGSSGRADNEQFF
TRBD2	14	TRBJ2-1	many	TRBV20-1	TGCAGTGCTAGGGCGACTAGCGGGGGGGAAGGGCAGTTCTTC	CSARATSGGEGQFF
TRBD1	15	TRBJ1-1	NA	TRBV4-1	TGCGCCAGCAGCCAAGGTCCAGGGGGCCTCACTGAAGCTTTCTTT	CASSQGPGGLTEAFF
NA	17	TRBJ2-1	NA	TRBV5-6	TGTGCCAGCAGCCTGCTGGGGCTCCAGGGGAGCTACAATGAGCAGTTCTTC	CASSLLGLQGSYNEQFF
TRBD2	15	TRBJ2-1	NA	TRBV4-1	TGCGCCAGCCGTCTAGCGGGGGGCCTCTGCAATGAGCAGTTCTTC	CASRLAGGLCNEQFF
TRBD1	16	TRBJ2-5	NA	TRBV5-1	TGCGCCAGCAGCTTCCGGGACAGGGGAGCCCGAGAGACCCAGTACTTC	CASSFRDRGARETQYF
NA	14	TRBJ2-3	NA	TRBV29-1	TGCAGCGTTGAAGACGGGGGAGAGGCAGATACGCAGTATTTT	CSVEDGGEADTQYF
TRBD1	17	TRBJ1-1	NA	TRBV3-1	TGTGCCAGCAGCCCCCGGGACAGGGGGCGGGTGGGGACTGAAGCTTTCTTT	CASSPRDRGRVGTEAFF
TRBD2	15	TRBJ2-3	NA	TRBV7-2	TGTGCCAGCAGCGAGGGACTAGCGGGGGGCTATACGCAGTATTTT	CASSEGLAGGYTQYF
TRBD1	16	TRBJ2-3	NA	TRBV6-5	TGTGCCAGCAGTAACAGACAGGGGGCGTTTTTAGATACGCAGTATTTT	CASSNRQGAFLDTQYF
TRBD2	14	TRBJ2-3	NA	TRBV29-1	TGCAGCGTTGGCGGACTAGCGGTCACAGATACGCAGTATTTT	CSVGGLAVTDTQYF
NA	15	TRBJ2-3	few	TRBV29-1	TGCAGCGCCCGAGGGGACGGGAGTGGCGGAGATACGCAGTATTTT	CSARGDGSGGDTQYF
TRBD1	12	TRBJ2-1	NA	TRBV6-2/TRBV6-3	TGTGCCAGCACTAGGGGGCTGAATGAGCAGTTCTTC	CASTRGLNEQFF
TRBD1	15	TRBJ1-2	NA	TRBV19	TGTGCCAGTAGTGTCCCTTGGACAGGGGACTATGGCTACACCTTC	CASSVPWTGDYGYTF
TRBD1	14	TRBJ2-7	NA	TRBV30	TGTGCCTGGAGTGTCGGGACAGGTAGTGGGTCCCAGTACTTC	CAWSVGTGSGSQYF
NA	17	TRBJ2-5	NA	TRBV20-1	TGCAGTGCCCGCTGGCGGCTTGACCCAAAACATCAAGAGACCCAGTACTTC	CSARWRLDPKHQETQYF
NA	19	TRBJ2-3	NA	TRBV7-9	TGTGCCAGCAGCTTATCCCCTCAGGGTTGGGGTTCTAGCACAGATACGCAGTATTTT	CASSLSPQGWGSSTDTQYF
TRBD1	15	TRBJ1-1	NA	TRBV15	TGTGCCACCAGCAGAGGACAGGGGCTTGACACTGAAGCTTTCTTT	CATSRGQGLDTEAFF
TRBD1	14	TRBJ2-7	NA	TRBV20-1	TGCAGTGCCCGACAGGGGAATTTCTTCTACGAGCAGTACTTC	CSARQGNFFYEQYF
NA	15	TRBJ1-6	NA	TRBV2	TGTGCCAGCAGTGAAGAAGGGGCGTTCAATTCACCCCTCCACTTT	CASSEEGAFNSPLHF
TRBD1	15	TRBJ2-1	NA	TRBV3-1	TGTGCCAGCAGCCGACAGGGGGCTACCTACAATGAGCAGTTCTTC	CASSRQGATYNEQFF
NA	14	TRBJ2-5	NA	TRBV7-2	TGTGCCAGCAGCCCCCGGACCGGTACAGAAACCCAGTACTTC	CASSPRTGTETQYF
TRBD2	14	TRBJ2-1	NA	TRBV20-1	TGCAGTGCCTTACTAGCGGGGGGTCGTAATGAGCAGTTCTTC	CSALLAGGRNEQFF
TRBD1	14	TRBJ1-1	few	TRBV11-2	TGTGCCAGCAGCTTCGGACAGGGAGACACTGAAGCTTTCTTT	CASSFGQGDTEAFF
NA	14	TRBJ1-1	NA	TRBV5-1	TGCGCCAGCAGCTATAGGGGGACGAACACTGAAGCTTTCTTT	CASSYRGTNTEAFF
NA	15	TRBJ2-7	NA	TRBV21-1	TGTGCCAGCAGCCCCGACAGGGGGATCCCCTACGAGCAGTACTTC	CASSPDRGIPYEQYF
TRBD1	15	TRBJ1-5	NA	TRBV7-2	TGTGCCAGCAGCCGGGCCCGGACAGGGAATCAGCCCCAGCATTTT	CASSRARTGNQPQHF
NA	14	TRBJ2-1	NA	TRBV30	TGTGCCTGGGACAAGACTGGAGGCTTGAATGAGCAGTTCTTC	CAWDKTGGLNEQFF
NA	13	TRBJ1-5	NA	TRBV6-6	TGTGCCAGCACCAGAGACGGCAATCAGCCCCAGCATTTT	CASTRDGNQPQHF
NA	15	TRBJ1-1	NA	TRBV6-1	TGTGCCAGCAGTGAACGGGTAGAGGAGAACACTGAAGCTTTCTTT	CASSERVEENTEAFF
NA	14	TRBJ1-2	few	TRBV5-1	TGCGCCAGCAGCCCTGGGGACGGGAACTATGGCTACACCTTC	CASSPGDGNYGYTF
NA	14	TRBJ2-1	NA	TRBV6-6	TGTGCCAGCAGTTACGGGGGCAGGGCAAACGAGCAGTTCTTC	CASSYGGRANEQFF
NA	12	TRBJ2-3	once	TRBV6-1	TGTGCCAGCGGCGATAAACGAGATACGCAGTATTTT	CASGDKRDTQYF
NA	16	TRBJ2-5	few	TRBV7-2	TGTGCCAGCAGCTTAGCGGCCTCCCTCGGGGGTGAGACCCAGTACTTC	CASSLAASLGGETQYF
NA	15	TRBJ1-5	NA	TRBV7-2	TGTGCCAGCAGCTTAGTCGGAGAGAGCAATCAGCCCCAGCATTTT	CASSLVGESNQPQHF
NA	15	TRBJ1-5	NA	TRBV7-9	TGCGCCAGCAGCTCCAACAGAGATCTAAATCAGCCCCAGCATTTT	CASSSNRDLNQPQHF
NA	14	TRBJ2-1	few	TRBV11-2	TGTGCCAGCAGCTTAGATACGGGCTACAATGAGCAGTTCTTC	CASSLDTGYNEQFF
NA	16	TRBJ2-6	few	TRBV3-1	TGTGCCAGCAGCCAAGCCCCGGTGGGGGGGGCCAACGTCCTGACTTTC	CASSQAPVGGANVLTF
NA	15	TRBJ1-2	NA	TRBV29-1	TGCAGCGTTGAAGATGTGCCGGGGACTAACTATGGCTACACCTTC	CSVEDVPGTNYGYTF